One sample yielded the 27 T cell receptor beta chains listed below, sequenced in a study of blood T cell repertoires in COVID-19. The method was immunoSEQ multiplex PCR; TCRdb's version includes in-frame clones alone and lacks a portion of them. This table has roughly 190,000 clones, 80% to 85% appearing once. The sequenced sample consisted of peripheral blood. The receptors here all came from a human donor with acute or convalescent COVID-19. The donor label of this sample is uncertain.

This clone was seen only once. V is TRBV11-3 and J is TRBJ2-5; TRBD1 matches at 7 bases. The CDR3 has 16 residues. Unmatched junction bases numbered 10, after V lost 1 base and J lost 5 bases. CDR1 and CDR2 (germline): SGHNT, YENEEA. CDR3 nucleotide sequence: TGTGCCAGCAGCTTAGTAGTATTCGACAGGGAGGAGACCCAGTACTTC. This translates into CASSLVVFDREETQYF.

The J gene is TRBJ1-1, the V gene TRBV30; D may be TRBD1 (5 bases). Germline V gene data show CDR1 as GTSNPN and CDR2 as SVGIG (reference sequence). The CDR3 length is 12 residues. V lost 5 bases and J 1 base, leaving 8 bases between the germline ends. The CDR3 bases are TGTGCCTGGTCCAGGGCGAACACTGAAGCTTTCTTT. Its translation is CAWSRANTEAFF.

The rearrangement uses TRBV19 and TRBJ1-5; D is possibly TRBD1 (5 bases). V dropped 5 bases and J dropped 0 bases, with 11 bases sitting between them. CDR1 LNHDA and CDR2 SQIVND come from the germline V gene (reference sequence). CDR3 size: 15 residues. The CDR3 loop reads CASSGKGHSNQPQHF. DNA of the CDR3: TGTGCCAGTAGTGGAAAAGGACATAGCAATCAGCCCCAGCATTTT.

The chain has TRBV29-1 and TRBJ1-1; D is possibly TRBD1 (5 bases). With 8 bases removed from V and 1 base from J, the gap between germline ends came to 11 bases. This CDR3 spans 12 amino acids. Germline-derived CDR1 and CDR2 are SQVTM and ANQGSEA. CDR3 sequence (DNA): TGCAGCTACCAGGGTGGGAACACTGAAGCTTTCTTT. Protein product: CSYQGGNTEAFF.

This sequence joins TRBV19 and TRBJ1-3; no clear D. CDR1 and CDR2 from the germline V gene are LNHDA and SQIVND (reference sequence). Trimming removed 3 bases from V and 0 bases from J, with 15 bases in between. The CDR3 totals 17 residues. CDR3 in DNA: TGTGCCAGTAGTATCCCCTTGGGAGGCCGCTCTGGAAACACCATATATTTT. Encoded protein: CASSIPLGGRSGNTIYF.

V usage is TRBV5-4 and J usage is TRBJ2-7; TRBD2 matches 7 bases. Germline CDR1 and CDR2: SGHNT and YYREEE (reference sequence). The CDR3 is 13 amino acids. Unmatched junction bases numbered 6, after V lost 4 bases and J lost 5 bases. The CDR3 DNA is TGTGCCAGCAGCATGTGGGACTACAACGAGCAGTACTTC. It specifies CASSMWDYNEQYF.

V and J are TRBV9 and TRBJ2-1; 7 bases are a match to TRBD1. The germline V gene encodes CDR1 SGDLS and CDR2 YYNGEE. CDR3 length: 15 amino acids. J was trimmed by 4 bases and V by 2 bases; bases with no gene match: 6. CDR3 in amino acids: CASSVTGNGYNEQFF. The CDR3 DNA is TGTGCCAGCAGCGTGACAGGGAATGGATACAATGAGCAGTTCTTC. Filled out from reference TRBV9 and TRBJ2-1, the complete variable domain reads DSGVTQTPKHLITATGQRVTLRCSPRSGDLSVYWYQQSLDQGLQFLIQYYNGEERAKGNILERFSAQQFPDLHSELNLSSLELGDSALYFCASSVTGNGYNEQFFGPGTRLTVL.

This chain joins TRBV6-6 and TRBJ2-4, with D possibly TRBD2 on 6 matching bases. The CDR3 covers 13 residues. Trimming shortened V by 6 bases and J by 3 bases, and 9 bases separated the two germline ends. Germline values: CDR1 MNHNY, CDR2 SVGAGI (reference sequence). CDR3 sequence: CASSPGSKNIQYF. The CDR3 DNA reads TGTGCCAGCAGCCCCGGGAGCAAAAACATTCAGTACTTC.

V and J are TRBV3-1 (or the pseudogene TRBV3-2) and TRBJ1-1; no clear D. Trimming pared 4 bases from V and 4 bases from J, leaving 19 bases between. CDR3 length: 16 amino acids. Per the germline V gene, CDR1 is LGHDT and CDR2 is YNNKEL (reference sequence). DNA of the CDR3: TGTGCCAGCAGCCCGAAAGGGAGAGGGAAAGGCACTGAAGCTTTCTTT. Its protein product is CASSPKGRGKGTEAFF.

The V call is TRBV19, the J call TRBJ2-6, with 9 bases matching TRBD1. Germline loops: CDR1 LNHDA, CDR2 SQIVND (reference sequence). This CDR3 has 15 residues. With 8 bases clipped from V and 6 bases from J, the junction kept 8 bases outside the gene matches. The CDR3 protein is CASVDRGASANVLTF. CDR3 nucleotide sequence: TGTGCCAGTGTTGACAGGGGGGCTTCGGCCAACGTCCTGACTTTC.

The CDR3 region is CASGLVKGADLQETQYF. The CDR3 nucleotides read TGTGCTAGTGGTTTGGTGAAGGGGGCCGATTTACAAGAGACCCAGTACTTC. The rearrangement joins TRBV12-5 to TRBJ2-5, with 7 bases identical to TRBD1. V shed 0 bases, J shed 2 bases, and the junction held 9 bases outside the gene matches. The CDR3 is 17 residues long. The germline V gene encodes CDR1 LGHNT and CDR2 FRNRAP.

V gene TRBV21-1 combines with J gene TRBJ2-7; no DNA check was done on the table's D call, TRBD2. TRBV21-1 is a known pseudogene. The CDR3 totals 10 residues. The CDR3, as DNA: TGTGCCAGCAGCAAACACGGGATACGCTTC. Its translation: CASSKHGIRF.

This chain uses TRBV21-1 with TRBJ2-2; the table gives TRBD2 as D, unverified against the DNA. TRBV21-1 represents a pseudogene. The CDR3 sequence is 16 residues long. The CDR3 DNA follows: TGTGCCAGCAGCAAAGCACGGGGGTGGTATACCGGGGAGCTGTTTTTT. Its translation: CASSKARGWYTGELFF.

The rearrangement links TRBV5-8 to TRBJ2-1; 7 bases line up with TRBD1. The CDR3 runs 14 residues. CDR1 and CDR2 (germline): SGHTS, YDEGEE. The V gene end was trimmed by 0 bases and the J gene end by 8 bases; junction bases not matched to a gene: 5. The DNA of the CDR3 is TGTGCCAGCAGCTTGGAGGGGGCCGCGGATGAGCAGTTCTTC. This translates into CASSLEGAADEQFF.

The chain joins TRBV19 to TRBJ2-3; 9 bases line up with TRBD2. Germline V gene sequence: CDR1 LNHDA, CDR2 SQIVND (reference sequence). V dropped 4 bases and J dropped 1; count of bases not matched to a gene: 0. The CDR3 covers 14 residues. The CDR3 bases are TGTGCCAGTAGTAGCGGGAGGGGCACAGATACGCAGTATTTT. Translating it yields CASSSGRGTDTQYF.

The chain combines TRBV5-4 with TRBJ2-5, with 8 positions matching TRBD2. The CDR3 is 16 amino acids. The germline CDR1 and CDR2 sequences are SGHNT and YYREEE (reference sequence). The ends lost 1 base at V and 2 bases at J; junction bases unmatched: 7. The CDR3 DNA follows: TGTGCCAGCAGCTTGACAAGCGGGAGACTACAAGAGACCCAGTACTTC. Translation: CASSLTSGRLQETQYF.

The rearrangement links TRBV2 to TRBJ2-7; D is possibly TRBD1 (5 bases). Germline assignment: CDR1 SNHLY and CDR2 FYNNEI. Between the trimmed V and J ends, which lost 6 bases and 4 bases, there was a span of 16 bases. The length of the CDR3 is 14 residues. In DNA form, the CDR3 reads TGTGCCAGCAGCGAGACAGTTACCTCATACGAGCAGTACTTC. This gives the protein CASSETVTSYEQYF.

The chain employs TRBV7-3 and TRBJ1-2; 7 bases align to TRBD1. Germline V gives CDR1 SGHTA, CDR2 FQGTGA. This CDR3 comprises 15 residues. V was clipped by 2 bases and J by 1 base; unmatched bases: 4. CDR3: CASSLGTAVNYGYTF. CDR3 nucleotide sequence: TGTGCCAGCAGCTTAGGGACAGCCGTTAACTATGGCTACACCTTC.

The V call is TRBV10-2, the J call TRBJ2-5; the match to TRBD2 covers 7 bases. CDR3 length equals 16 residues. The V gene's germline CDR1 is WSHSY and CDR2 SAAADI. J gave up 1 base and V 2 bases, and 7 bases lay outside the gene matches. This CDR3 reads CASSERGSGLQETQYF. The CDR3 DNA reads TGCGCCAGCAGTGAGCGGGGTAGCGGGCTCCAAGAGACCCAGTACTTC.

The chain has TRBV9 and TRBJ1-2, with D perhaps matching TRBD1 (6 bases). The V end lost 2 bases, the J end lost 1 base, and 12 bases lay between the germline ends. CDR3 length equals 15 residues. Per germline, CDR1 SGDLS and CDR2 YYNGEE. The CDR3 protein is CASSVGQTFNYGYTF. As DNA, the CDR3 is TGTGCCAGCAGCGTCGGACAGACATTTAACTATGGCTACACCTTC.

The genes are TRBV29-1 and TRBJ2-3, with D perhaps matching TRBD2 (6 bases). The V and J ends lost 8 bases and 6 bases respectively, with 15 bases between them. Germline V gene lookup returns CDR1 SQVTM and CDR2 ANQGSEA. The CDR3 runs 12 residues. The CDR3 nucleotides read TGCAGCCTCGAGAAGGAGGGGGATACGCAGTATTTT. This gives the protein CSLEKEGDTQYF.

J is TRBJ2-1 and V is TRBV12-5, with D maybe TRBD2 (5 bases). Trimming cost V 1 base and J 10 bases, with 20 bases left between them. The CDR3 runs 16 residues. Germline V gene data show CDR1 as LGHNT and CDR2 as FRNRAP. In DNA, the CDR3 is TGTGCTAGTGGTTTGGGACTATCACCTCCCGCCGGGGAGCAGTTCTTC. This sequence encodes CASGLGLSPPAGEQFF.

V and J are TRBV30 and TRBJ2-7; tentatively, D is TRBD1 (5 bases). V lost 3 bases to trimming and J lost 4 bases, with 13 bases between them. Germline CDR1 and CDR2: GTSNPN and SVGIG (reference sequence). The CDR3 length is 13 residues. CDR3 sequence: CAWRRAGPYEQYF. CDR3 bases: TGTGCCTGGAGAAGGGCAGGGCCATACGAGCAGTACTTC.

The genes are TRBV21-1 and TRBJ2-3; the table calls TRBD1, which could not be checked here. TRBV21-1 counts as a pseudogene. The CDR3 sequence is 18 residues long. The CDR3 nucleotides read TGTGCCAGCAGCAAAGAAAGAGGCCAGGGGGTACTCACAGATACGCAGTATTTT. Translating gives CASSKERGQGVLTDTQYF.

The chain couples TRBV27 to TRBJ1-2; 8 nucleotides match TRBD1. This CDR3 contains 15 residues. Trimming cost V 7 bases and J 6 bases; bases outside gene matches: 13. Germline V gene data show CDR1 as MNHEY and CDR2 as SMNVEV (reference sequence). The DNA of the CDR3 is TGTGCCAGCACTCCCGGGACAGGAAGGATACATGGCTACACCTTC. It is translated as CASTPGTGRIHGYTF.

This clone has more than one count but fewer than ten. The chain couples TRBV18 to TRBJ2-1; 9 nucleotides agree with TRBD1. The CDR3 length is 16 residues. The junction had 5 bases not matched to a gene; V was cut back by 3 bases and J by 2 bases. CDR1 and CDR2 (germline): KGHSH, LQKENI. CDR3 loop: CASSPAGQGAYNEQFF. The CDR3 DNA sequence: TGTGCCAGCTCACCCGCGGGACAGGGAGCCTACAATGAGCAGTTCTTC.

The chain carries TRBV6-5 and TRBJ1-3, with D possibly TRBD1 on 5 matching bases. The V end was cut by 8 bases, the J end by 2 bases, with 13 bases between. The CDR3 is made up of 14 amino acids. Germline V gene lookup returns CDR1 MNHEY and CDR2 SVGAGI. CDR3 in amino acids: CASARWGAGNTIYF. The CDR3 nucleotides are TGTGCCAGCGCTAGGTGGGGCGCTGGAAACACCATATATTTT.